Listed below are T cell receptor beta chains from one sample, sequenced in a study of T cell responses to AZD1222 COVID-19 vaccine. The protocol was immunoSEQ multiplex PCR, while the TCRdb copy is restricted to in-frame clones and leaves out a portion. This sample has about 130,000 clones, with 92% found just once. This specimen was peripheral blood, taken 28 days after the second AZD1222 dose. These TCRs come from an adult who received the AZD1222 COVID-19 vaccine. The CDR3 runs from the conserved cysteine through the conserved F or W. D genes are given only for firm matches. A row's size may be missing; if present it is once, few, many or a size class.

TRBD1 TRBJ1-2 once TRBV6-5 TGTGCCAGCAGGAGACCGGGACAGGAGTCAGGCGGCTACACCTTC CASRRPGQESGGYTF
NA TRBJ2-1 NA TRBV11-1 TGTGCCAGCAGCTCCGCCCTGACTAGCTACAATGAGCAGTTCTTC CASSSALTSYNEQFF
TRBD2 TRBJ2-7 NA TRBV18 TGTGCCAGCTCACCCCCATTGGGAGGGGCGTACGAGCAGTACTTC CASSPPLGGAYEQYF
TRBD2 TRBJ2-3 many TRBV7-2 TGTGCCAGCAGCTTAAGGTGGCGGCTAGCGGGGGGGCAAGATACGCAGTATTTT CASSLRWRLAGGQDTQYF
TRBD1 TRBJ2-7 NA TRBV18 TGTGCCAGCTCACCACCCGGGACAGGGGACGAGCAGTACTTC CASSPPGTGDEQYF
TRBD1 TRBJ1-1 NA TRBV18 TGTGCCAGCTCACCGGGACAGGGAGGAGGGAACACTGAAGCTTTCTTT CASSPGQGGGNTEAFF
NA TRBJ2-1 NA TRBV12-3/TRBV12-4 TGTGCCAGCACCCTCGGGTATGAGCAGTTCTTC CASTLGYEQFF
TRBD1 TRBJ1-2 once TRBV6-1 TGTGCCAGCAGTGAATCGGGAAGGACAGGGGTCTATGGCTACACCTTC CASSESGRTGVYGYTF
NA TRBJ1-4 NA TRBV3-1/TRBV3-2 TGTGCCAGCAGCCAAGAGGGGTTGACTAATGAAAAACTGTTTTTT CASSQEGLTNEKLFF
NA TRBJ2-6 NA TRBV4-3 TGCGCCAGCAGCCAAGTGGAAGGGTCTGGGGCCAACGTCCTGACTTTC CASSQVEGSGANVLTF
NA TRBJ2-7 NA TRBV28 TGTGCCAGCAGTTTATGGGGGGAACCGGCCTACGAGCAGTACTTC CASSLWGEPAYEQYF
NA TRBJ2-1 few TRBV15 TGTGCCACCAGCAGAATGTTTGCCTACAATGAGCAGTTCTTC CATSRMFAYNEQFF
NA TRBJ1-1 NA TRBV2 TGTGCCAGCAGTGATGATCTCCCTCGAACGACTGAAGCTTTCTTT CASSDDLPRTTEAFF
NA TRBJ2-2 NA TRBV9 TGTGCCAGCAGCGTCCGGGACGCAAACACCGGGGAGCTGTTTTTT CASSVRDANTGELFF
NA TRBJ2-1 NA TRBV2 TGTGCCAGCATCTGGACCCTGGGGGGCTCCTACAATGAGCAGTTCTTC CASIWTLGGSYNEQFF
TRBD1 TRBJ1-2 NA TRBV6-2/TRBV6-3 TGTGCCAGCAGTAATACGGGAAGGACAGGTTGGATCCGGGGCTACACCTTC CASSNTGRTGWIRGYTF
TRBD1 TRBJ1-5 NA TRBV2 TGTGCCAGCAGTGGACAGGGTAGGAATCAGCCCCAGCATTTT CASSGQGRNQPQHF
NA TRBJ2-6 once TRBV6-1 TGTGCCAGCAGTGAACACCTTAGGGGAGTAGCTGGGGCCAACGTCCTGACTTTC CASSEHLRGVAGANVLTF
NA TRBJ1-6 NA TRBV11-3 TGTGCCAGCAGCTTAGGGTCGACAGCTCCTCGGTCACCCCTCCACTTT CASSLGSTAPRSPLHF
NA TRBJ2-2 NA TRBV7-3 TGTGCCAGCACTCCCAGGGGGGGGGCGAACACCGGGGAGCTGTTTTTT CASTPRGGANTGELFF
NA TRBJ1-1 NA TRBV9 TGTGCCAGCAGCTCGAGCCGGGGCGTAGAAACTGAAGCTTTCTTT CASSSSRGVETEAFF
TRBD1 TRBJ2-1 NA TRBV7-9 TGTGCCAGCAGTCCGGGGACAGGGGGCTACAATGAGCAGTTCTTC CASSPGTGGYNEQFF
TRBD2 TRBJ2-7 NA TRBV6-1 TGTGCCAGCAGTGAACTTCTGGCTAGCGGGAGGGCCTACGAGCAGTACTTC CASSELLASGRAYEQYF
NA TRBJ1-4 NA TRBV23-1 TGCGCCAGCAGTCCCCCTCGCAGGGACCGAGGCTCTAATGAAAAACTGTTTTTT CASSPPRRDRGSNEKLFF
NA TRBJ1-2 NA TRBV2 TGTGCCAGCAAACAGGGAATAGAGTATGGCTACACCTTC CASKQGIEYGYTF
NA TRBJ1-4 NA TRBV9 TGTGCCAGCCAGAGAGGAGGACGGGACTCGGTGGGAGAAAAACTGTTTTTT CASQRGGRDSVGEKLFF
NA TRBJ2-3 NA TRBV7-2 TGTGCCAGCAGCCTAGGGTGGGAGTCAGATACGCAGTATTTT CASSLGWESDTQYF
NA TRBJ1-4 NA TRBV13 TGTGCCAGCAGCTTAGGGGGGAGTGGAAAACTGTTTTTT CASSLGGSGKLFF
NA TRBJ2-7 NA TRBV12-3/TRBV12-4 TGTGCCAGCAGTTCCAATAGCTACGAGCAGTACTTC CASSSNSYEQYF
TRBD1 TRBJ2-2 NA TRBV7-2 TGTGCCAGCAGCTTACCGACAGGGATCGGGGAGCTGTTTTTT CASSLPTGIGELFF
NA TRBJ2-5 NA TRBV13 TGTGCCAGCAGCTTAGGCCGGGTAGGCGGGGAGACCCAGTACTTC CASSLGRVGGETQYF
TRBD1 TRBJ1-2 NA TRBV19 TGTGCCAGTAGGTCGGACAGGAACTATGGCTACACCTTC CASRSDRNYGYTF
TRBD1 TRBJ1-5 NA TRBV27 TGTGCCAGCAGTTTGACAGGGGGAGTCGGTCAGCCCCAGCATTTT CASSLTGGVGQPQHF
NA TRBJ2-2 NA TRBV18 TGTGCCAGCTCACCCGTCGGGAACACCGGGGAGCTGTTTTTT CASSPVGNTGELFF
NA TRBJ2-3 NA TRBV7-3 TGTGCCAGCAGCTCCGGGACCTTTAGTGACACAGATACGCAGTATTTT CASSSGTFSDTDTQYF
TRBD1 TRBJ2-5 NA TRBV29-1 TGCAGCGTGGGACAGGGCTTCCAAGAGACCCAGTACTTC CSVGQGFQETQYF
NA TRBJ1-2 NA TRBV10-3 TGTGCCATCAGTGAAACGACTGAGCAGGTTAGCGGCTACACCTTC CAISETTEQVSGYTF
NA TRBJ2-2 NA TRBV24-1 TGTGCCACCAGTGACAGTCAATTATCCAACACCGGGGAGCTGTTTTTT CATSDSQLSNTGELFF
NA TRBJ2-3 NA TRBV7-9 TGTGCCAGCAGCTTGGGGGAGGGACAGTACACAGATACGCAGTATTTT CASSLGEGQYTDTQYF
NA TRBJ1-2 NA TRBV4-3 TGCGCCAGCAGCCAAGCCAGGGGAGCTAACTATGGCTACACCTTC CASSQARGANYGYTF
TRBD1 TRBJ2-7 NA TRBV6-5 TGTGCCAGCAGCAAAGACAGGGGATCTTACGAGCAGTACTTC CASSKDRGSYEQYF
NA TRBJ2-5 NA TRBV6-5 TGTGCCAGCAGTTACTCGGTTAGTCAAGAGACCCAGTACTTC CASSYSVSQETQYF
TRBD1 TRBJ1-3 NA TRBV5-4 TGTGCCAGCAGCTTGCAGGGGGTGGAAAACACCATATATTTT CASSLQGVENTIYF
TRBD1 TRBJ1-5 once TRBV7-2 TGTGCCAGCAGCCGGACAGGGATCAATCAGCCCCAGCATTTT CASSRTGINQPQHF
TRBD2 TRBJ2-1 NA TRBV7-7 TGTGCCAGCAGCCCCATGCGGGGGGGCAACAATGAGCAGTTCTTC CASSPMRGGNNEQFF
TRBD1 TRBJ1-6 NA TRBV7-2 TGTGCCAGCAGCCGGAACAGGGGGCAGGATTCACCCCTCCACTTT CASSRNRGQDSPLHF
TRBD2 TRBJ2-3 NA TRBV28 TGTGCCAGCACCGTGGGAGGGGGCACAGATACGCAGTATTTT CASTVGGGTDTQYF
NA TRBJ2-5 few TRBV29-1 TGCAGCGTTGAAGGTGGGCTATCGGGCCAAGAGACCCAGTACTTC CSVEGGLSGQETQYF
NA TRBJ2-1 once TRBV7-3 TGTGCCAGCAGCTTATTCCGGGAGACTGAGCAGTTCTTC CASSLFRETEQFF
NA TRBJ1-1 NA TRBV5-1 TGCGCCAGCAGCTTGGGTACAGGCAACACTGAAGCTTTCTTT CASSLGTGNTEAFF
NA TRBJ2-3 NA TRBV11-2 TGTGCCAGCAGCTTGGCAGCGGGTTTCACAGATACGCAGTATTTT CASSLAAGFTDTQYF
NA TRBJ1-2 NA TRBV6-5 TGTGCCAGCAGTTACAGGGGGGCGGGGTATGGCTACACCTTC CASSYRGAGYGYTF
NA TRBJ2-1 NA TRBV5-1 TGCGCCAGCAGCTTGTTTTCCCCCGGGAAAAATGAGCAGTTCTTC CASSLFSPGKNEQFF